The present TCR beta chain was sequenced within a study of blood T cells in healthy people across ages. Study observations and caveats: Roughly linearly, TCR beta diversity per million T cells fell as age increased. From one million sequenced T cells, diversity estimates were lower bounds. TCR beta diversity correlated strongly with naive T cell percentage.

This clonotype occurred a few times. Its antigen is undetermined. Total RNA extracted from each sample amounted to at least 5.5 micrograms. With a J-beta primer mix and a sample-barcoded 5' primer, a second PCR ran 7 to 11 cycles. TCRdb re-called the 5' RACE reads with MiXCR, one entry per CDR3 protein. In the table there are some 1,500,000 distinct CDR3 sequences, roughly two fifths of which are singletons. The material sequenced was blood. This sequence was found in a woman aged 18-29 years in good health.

The CDR3 sequence is CASSWREATSRNEQFF. CDR3 coding DNA: TGTGCCAGCAGCTGGCGAGAAGCGACTAGCCGCAATGAGCAGTTCTTC. The chain recombines TRBV14 with TRBJ2-1; 7 bases are a match to TRBD2. Per germline, CDR1 SGHDN and CDR2 FVKESK. The trim removed 5 bases at V and 6 bases at J, leaving 13 bases unmatched. The CDR3 runs 16 residues. Full variable domain (rest looked up from reference TRBV14 and TRBJ2-1): EAGVTQFPSHSVIEKGQTVTLRCDPISGHDNLYWYRRVMGKEIKFLLHFVKESKQDESGMPNNRFLAERTGGTYSTLKVQPAELEDSGVYFCASSWREATSRNEQFFGPGTRLTVL.